This passage covers 3 T cell receptor beta chains from one sample sequenced in a study of shared clonotypes between healthy human individuals. Clones were sequenced by immunoSEQ multiplex PCR, and TCRdb holds only the in-frame ones, with some missing. Of approximately 740,000 clones in the sample, 74% are singletons; the top ten hold less than 2%. The specimen sequenced was memory CD4+ T cells sorted from blood. Specified subset: CD45RA-negative fraction. Receptors were obtained from a woman younger than 45 in good health.

The chain employs TRBV5-1 and TRBJ2-7; D gene uncertain. V was clipped by 4 bases and J by 2 bases, with 10 bases between them. The CDR3 has 13 residues. Germline values: CDR1 SGHRS, CDR2 YFSETQ. This chain's CDR3 is CASSAVGPYEQYF. CDR3 nucleotides: TGCGCCAGCAGCGCTGTAGGCCCCTACGAGCAGTACTTC.

Turning to this clone: Other nucleotide sequences in the sample specify the same CDR3. V gene TRBV6-1 combines with J gene TRBJ2-7; no reliable D call. V lost 1 base, J lost 2 bases, and 9 bases lay in between. The CDR3 totals 14 residues. Per germline, CDR1 MNHNS and CDR2 SASEGT. This CDR3 reads CASSEGQDPYEQYF. The CDR3 coding sequence is TGTGCCAGCAGTGAAGGCCAGGATCCCTACGAGCAGTACTTC.

This clone has ten or more counts. This chain connects TRBV2 to TRBJ2-2; 8 nucleotides agree with TRBD2. The CDR3 consists of 14 residues. CDR1 and CDR2 from the germline V gene are SNHLY and FYNNEI. V trimming: 7 bases; J trimming: 5 bases; junction bases outside the gene matches: 6. CDR3: CASNRLAQTGELFF. The CDR3 DNA follows: TGTGCCAGCAATAGACTAGCGCAAACCGGGGAGCTGTTTTTT.